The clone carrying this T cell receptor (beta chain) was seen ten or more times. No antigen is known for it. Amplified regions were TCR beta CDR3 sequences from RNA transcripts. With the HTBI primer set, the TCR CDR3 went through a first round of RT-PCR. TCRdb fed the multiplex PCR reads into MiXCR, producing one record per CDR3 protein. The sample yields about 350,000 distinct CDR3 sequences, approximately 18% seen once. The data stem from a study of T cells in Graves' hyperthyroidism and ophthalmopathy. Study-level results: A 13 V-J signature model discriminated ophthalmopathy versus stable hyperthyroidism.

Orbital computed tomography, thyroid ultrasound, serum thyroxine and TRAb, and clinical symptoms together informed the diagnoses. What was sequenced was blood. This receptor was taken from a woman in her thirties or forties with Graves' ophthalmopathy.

CDR3 region: CASSLVQVGELFF. In nucleotides, the CDR3 is TGCGCCAGCAGCTTGGTCCAAGTCGGGGAGCTGTTTTTT. The chain is built from TRBV5-1 and TRBJ2-2; D remains ambiguous. The CDR3 is 13 residues long. V lost 0 bases, J lost 7 bases, and 7 bases lay in between. CDR1 is SGHRS and CDR2 is YFSETQ in the germline V gene.